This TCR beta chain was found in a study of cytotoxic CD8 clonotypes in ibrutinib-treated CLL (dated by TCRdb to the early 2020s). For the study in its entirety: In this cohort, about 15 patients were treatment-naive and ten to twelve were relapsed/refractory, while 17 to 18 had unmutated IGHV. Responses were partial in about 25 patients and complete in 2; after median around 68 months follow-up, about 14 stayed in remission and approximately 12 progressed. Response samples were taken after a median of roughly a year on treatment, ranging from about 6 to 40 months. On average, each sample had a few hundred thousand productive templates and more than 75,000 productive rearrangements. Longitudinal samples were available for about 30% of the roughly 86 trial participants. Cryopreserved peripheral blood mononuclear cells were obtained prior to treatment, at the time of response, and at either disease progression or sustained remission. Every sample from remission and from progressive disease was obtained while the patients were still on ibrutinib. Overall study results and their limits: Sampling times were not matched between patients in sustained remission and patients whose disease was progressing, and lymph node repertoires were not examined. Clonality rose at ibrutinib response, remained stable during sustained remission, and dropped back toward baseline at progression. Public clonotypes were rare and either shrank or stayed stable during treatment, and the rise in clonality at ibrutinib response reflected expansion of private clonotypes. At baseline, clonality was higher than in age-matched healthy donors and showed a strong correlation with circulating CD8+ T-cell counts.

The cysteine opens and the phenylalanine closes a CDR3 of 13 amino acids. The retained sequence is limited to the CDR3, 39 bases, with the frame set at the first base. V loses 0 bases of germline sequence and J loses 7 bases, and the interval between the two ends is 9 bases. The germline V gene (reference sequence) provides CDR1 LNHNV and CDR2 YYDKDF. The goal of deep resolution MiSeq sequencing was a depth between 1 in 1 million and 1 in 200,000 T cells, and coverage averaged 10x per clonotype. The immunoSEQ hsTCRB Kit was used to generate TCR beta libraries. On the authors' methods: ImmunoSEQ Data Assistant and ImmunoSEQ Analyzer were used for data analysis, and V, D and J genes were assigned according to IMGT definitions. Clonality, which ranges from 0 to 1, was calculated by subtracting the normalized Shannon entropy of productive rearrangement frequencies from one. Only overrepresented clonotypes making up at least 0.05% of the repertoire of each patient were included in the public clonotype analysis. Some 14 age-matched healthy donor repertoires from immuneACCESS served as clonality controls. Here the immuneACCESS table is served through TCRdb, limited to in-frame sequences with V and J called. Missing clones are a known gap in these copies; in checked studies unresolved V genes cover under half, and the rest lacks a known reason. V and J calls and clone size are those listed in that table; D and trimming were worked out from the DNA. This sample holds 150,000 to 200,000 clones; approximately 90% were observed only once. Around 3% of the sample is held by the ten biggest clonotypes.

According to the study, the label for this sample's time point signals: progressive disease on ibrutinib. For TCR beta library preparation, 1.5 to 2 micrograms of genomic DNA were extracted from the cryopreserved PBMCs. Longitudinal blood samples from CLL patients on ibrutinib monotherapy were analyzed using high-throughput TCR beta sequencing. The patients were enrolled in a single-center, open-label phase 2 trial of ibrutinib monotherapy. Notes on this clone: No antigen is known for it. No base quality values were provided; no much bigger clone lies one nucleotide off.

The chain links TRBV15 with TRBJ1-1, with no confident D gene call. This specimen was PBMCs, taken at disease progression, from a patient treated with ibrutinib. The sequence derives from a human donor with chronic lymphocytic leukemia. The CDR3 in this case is CATSRERENEAFF. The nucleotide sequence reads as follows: TGTGCCACCAGCAGAGAGAGAGAAAATGAAGCTTTCTTT.